This T cell receptor beta chain originates from a study of T cell responses to AZD1222 COVID-19 vaccine. Study findings and constraints: A rise in Spike-specific TCR breadth and depth followed two AZD1222 doses.

To note about this clone: Antigen: not known.

The CDR3 contains 15 residues. The germline V gene encodes CDR1 SGHVS and CDR2 FQNEAQ. V lost 4 bases and J 7 bases, leaving 20 bases between the germline ends. Generated by immunoSEQ multiplex PCR, the TCRdb table keeps only in-frame clones and is missing some. The sample has more than 85,000 clones; roughly 89% are singletons. This receptor was identified in an adult in good health. The rearrangement uses TRBV7-8 and TRBJ2-7; D tentatively fits TRBD1 or TRBD2 (5 bases each). The sequencing here drew on peripheral blood, taken on day 0 of AZD1222 vaccination. The CDR3 region is CASSSRGTTVGEQYF. The CDR3 DNA follows: TGTGCCAGCAGCTCGCGAGGGACGACGGTGGGAGAGCAGTACTTC.